The next 2 T cell receptor beta chains were all read from a single sample in a study of cytomegalovirus exposure and HLA in healthy donors. Primers for the PCR totalled 60 Vbeta and 13 Jbeta. The repertoire was sequenced with immunoSEQ multiplex PCR; TCRdb's copy has only in-frame clones and lacks some. The repertoire consists of under 150,000 clones, with 65% to 80% occurring once and the leading ten covering about 1.5%. The specimen was PBMCs. The receptor source for this set is a woman under 30 in good health and CMV-seronegative.

The chain employs TRBV5-1 and TRBJ1-2, with D perhaps TRBD1 (5 bases). The length of the CDR3 is 19 residues. Germline V gives CDR1 SGHRS, CDR2 YFSETQ. Trimming removed 4 bases at V and 0 bases at J, with 25 bases between. The CDR3 loop reads CASSTMPQGRKDTNYGYTF. CDR3 DNA: TGCGCCAGCAGCACCATGCCCCAGGGCAGGAAAGACACTAACTATGGCTACACCTTC.

The chain has TRBV10-3 and TRBJ2-7; 11 positions agree with TRBD2. Germline-derived CDR1 and CDR2 are ENHRY and SYGVKD. V lost 4 bases to trimming and J lost 4 bases; unmatched junction nucleotides: 0. The CDR3 is 13 residues long. The CDR3 loop reads CAISGTSGYEQYF. In nucleotides, the CDR3 is TGTGCCATCAGTGGGACTAGCGGGTACGAGCAGTACTTC.